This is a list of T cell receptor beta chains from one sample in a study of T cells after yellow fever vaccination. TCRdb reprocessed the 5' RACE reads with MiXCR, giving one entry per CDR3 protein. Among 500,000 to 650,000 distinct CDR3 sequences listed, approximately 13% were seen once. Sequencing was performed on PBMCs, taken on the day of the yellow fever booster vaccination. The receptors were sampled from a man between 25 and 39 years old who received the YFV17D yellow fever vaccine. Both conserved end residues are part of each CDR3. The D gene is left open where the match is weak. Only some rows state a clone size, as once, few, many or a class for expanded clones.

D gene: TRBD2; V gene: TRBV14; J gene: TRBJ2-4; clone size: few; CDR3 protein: CASSQDLAGALYF; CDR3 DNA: TGTGCCAGCAGCCAAGACCTAGCGGGAGCTTTGTACTTC
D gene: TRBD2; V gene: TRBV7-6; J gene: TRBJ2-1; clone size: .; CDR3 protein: CASSFSLGLAGGNEQFF; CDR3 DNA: TGTGCCAGCAGCTTCTCCTTAGGACTAGCGGGAGGCAATGAGCAGTTCTTC
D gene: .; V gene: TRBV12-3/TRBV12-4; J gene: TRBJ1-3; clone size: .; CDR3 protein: CASSLYQGVSGNTIYF; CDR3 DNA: TGTGCCAGCAGTTTGTATCAAGGGGTATCTGGAAACACCATATATTTT
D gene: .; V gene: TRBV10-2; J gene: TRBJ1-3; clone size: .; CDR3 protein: CASSESQGNTIYF; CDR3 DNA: TGCGCCAGCAGTGAGTCTCAGGGAAACACCATATATTTT
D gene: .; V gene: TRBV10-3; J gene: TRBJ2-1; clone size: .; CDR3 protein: CANGGSPKGVEQFF; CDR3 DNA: TGTGCCAACGGGGGTAGTCCCAAGGGGGTTGAGCAGTTCTTC
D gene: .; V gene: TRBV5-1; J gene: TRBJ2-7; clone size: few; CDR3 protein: CASSSTGLSSYEQYF; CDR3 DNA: TGCGCCAGCAGCTCTACAGGTCTTAGCTCCTACGAGCAGTACTTC
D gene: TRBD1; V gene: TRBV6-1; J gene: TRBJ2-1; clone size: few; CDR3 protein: CASRAGTGSYNEQFF; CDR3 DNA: TGTGCCAGCAGGGCCGGGACAGGGAGTTACAATGAGCAGTTCTTC
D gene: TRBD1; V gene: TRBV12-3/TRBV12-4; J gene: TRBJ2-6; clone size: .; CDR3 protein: CASSPQTGASSGANVLTF; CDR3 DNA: TGTGCCAGCAGTCCCCAGACAGGGGCCTCCTCTGGGGCCAACGTCCTGACTTTC
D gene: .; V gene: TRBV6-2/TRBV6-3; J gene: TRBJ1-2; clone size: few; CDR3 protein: CASRPVERQSGYTF; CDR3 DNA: TGTGCCAGCAGACCCGTGGAGAGACAGAGCGGCTACACCTTC
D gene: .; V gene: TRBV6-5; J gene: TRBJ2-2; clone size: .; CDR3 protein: CASSYELTTYATGELFF; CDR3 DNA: TGTGCCAGCAGTTACGAATTGACCACCTATGCAACCGGGGAGCTGTTTTTT
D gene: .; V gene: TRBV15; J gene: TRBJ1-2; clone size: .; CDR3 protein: CATSRDNTPPNYGYTF; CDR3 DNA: TGTGCCACCAGCAGAGATAATACACCTCCTAACTATGGCTACACCTTC
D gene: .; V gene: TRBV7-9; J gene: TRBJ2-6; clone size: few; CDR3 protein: CASRGSSSGANVLTF; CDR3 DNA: TGTGCCAGCAGAGGTAGTAGCTCTGGGGCCAACGTCCTGACTTTC
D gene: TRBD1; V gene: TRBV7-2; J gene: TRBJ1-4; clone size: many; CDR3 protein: CASSTGTGNEKLFF; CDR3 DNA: TGTGCCAGCAGCACTGGGACAGGGAATGAAAAACTGTTTTTT
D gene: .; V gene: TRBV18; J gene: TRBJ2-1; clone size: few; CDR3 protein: CASSPVGEQFF; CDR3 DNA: TGTGCCAGCTCACCGGTGGGAGAGCAGTTCTTC
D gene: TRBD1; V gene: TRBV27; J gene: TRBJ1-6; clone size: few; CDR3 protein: CASRSTGFNSPLHF; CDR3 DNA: TGTGCCAGCAGGTCGACAGGGTTCAATTCACCCCTCCACTTT
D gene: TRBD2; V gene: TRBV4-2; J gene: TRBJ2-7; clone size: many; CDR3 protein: CASSQDNGLAAYEQYF; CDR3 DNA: TGTGCCAGCAGCCAAGATAACGGACTAGCGGCCTACGAGCAGTACTTC
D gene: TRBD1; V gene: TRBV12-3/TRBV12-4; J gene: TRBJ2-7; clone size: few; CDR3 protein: CASSPGQGKFGTYEQYF; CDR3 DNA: TGTGCCAGCAGTCCGGGACAGGGTAAATTTGGAACCTACGAGCAGTACTTC
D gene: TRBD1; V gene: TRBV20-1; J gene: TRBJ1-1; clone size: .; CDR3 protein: CSARRGDSPFGEAFF; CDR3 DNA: TGCAGTGCTAGGAGGGGGGACAGCCCTTTTGGGGAAGCTTTCTTT
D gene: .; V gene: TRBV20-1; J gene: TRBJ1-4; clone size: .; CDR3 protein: CSPRTGNEKLFF; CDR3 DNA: TGCAGTCCTAGGACTGGGAATGAAAAACTGTTTTTT
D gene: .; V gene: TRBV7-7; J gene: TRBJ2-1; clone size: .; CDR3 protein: CASSVTEGRQIGGNEQFF; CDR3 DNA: TGTGCCAGCAGCGTTACAGAGGGGCGGCAAATCGGCGGCAATGAGCAGTTCTTC
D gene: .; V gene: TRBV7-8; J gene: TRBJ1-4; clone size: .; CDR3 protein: CASGASTNEKLFF; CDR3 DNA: TGTGCCAGCGGGGCTAGTACTAATGAAAAACTGTTTTTT
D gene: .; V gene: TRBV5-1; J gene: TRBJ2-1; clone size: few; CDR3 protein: CASSLEGGTHNEQFF; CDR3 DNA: TGCGCCAGCAGCTTGGAAGGCGGGACCCACAATGAGCAGTTCTTC
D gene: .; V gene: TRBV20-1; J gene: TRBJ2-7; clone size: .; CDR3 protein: CSAGGTTVSEQYF; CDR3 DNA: TGCAGTGCGGGCGGGACGACCGTTTCCGAGCAGTACTTC
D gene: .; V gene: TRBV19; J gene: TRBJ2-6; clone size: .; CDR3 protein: CASSIGSSRAVGANVLTF; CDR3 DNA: TGTGCCAGTAGTATAGGGTCGAGTAGAGCGGTCGGGGCCAACGTCCTGACTTTC
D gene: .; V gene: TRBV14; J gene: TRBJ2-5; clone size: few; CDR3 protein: CASSQADQETQYF; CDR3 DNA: TGTGCCAGCAGCCAAGCAGACCAAGAGACCCAGTACTTC
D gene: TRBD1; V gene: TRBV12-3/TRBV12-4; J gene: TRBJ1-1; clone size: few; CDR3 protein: CASSLGTGAFF; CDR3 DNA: TGTGCCAGCAGTTTGGGGACAGGGGCTTTCTTT
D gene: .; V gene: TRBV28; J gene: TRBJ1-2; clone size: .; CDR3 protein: CASRGAGHTYGYTF; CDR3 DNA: TGTGCCAGCAGGGGCGCCGGACATACGTATGGCTACACCTTC
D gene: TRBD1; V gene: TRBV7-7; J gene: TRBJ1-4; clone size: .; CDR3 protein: CASSGDRRKLFF; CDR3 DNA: TGTGCTAGCAGCGGGGACAGGAGAAAACTGTTTTTT
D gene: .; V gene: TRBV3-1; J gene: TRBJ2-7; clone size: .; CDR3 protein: CASSQMDYIYEQYF; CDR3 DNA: TGTGCCAGCAGCCAAATGGACTATATTTACGAGCAGTACTTC
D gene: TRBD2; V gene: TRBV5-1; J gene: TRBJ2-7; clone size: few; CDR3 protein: CASSPNQAGVYEQYF; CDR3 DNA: TGCGCCAGCAGCCCGAACCAAGCGGGAGTCTACGAGCAGTACTTC
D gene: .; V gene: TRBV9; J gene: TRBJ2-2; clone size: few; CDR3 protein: CASSVNTRWTGELFF; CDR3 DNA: TGTGCCAGCAGCGTTAATACTAGGTGGACCGGGGAGCTGTTTTTT
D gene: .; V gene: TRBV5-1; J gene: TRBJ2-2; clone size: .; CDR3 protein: CASSFIVSRQLPGELFF; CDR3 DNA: TGCGCCAGCAGCTTCATTGTTTCCAGGCAATTACCCGGGGAGCTGTTTTTT
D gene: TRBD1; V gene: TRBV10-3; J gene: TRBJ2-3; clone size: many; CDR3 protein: CAILGDRAPDTQYF; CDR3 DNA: TGTGCCATTTTAGGGGACAGGGCCCCAGATACGCAGTATTTT
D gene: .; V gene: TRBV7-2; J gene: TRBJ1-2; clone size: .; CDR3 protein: CATSRVGSYTF; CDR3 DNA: TGTGCCACCTCACGGGTAGGGAGCTACACCTTC
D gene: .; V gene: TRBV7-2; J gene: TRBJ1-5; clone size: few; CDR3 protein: CASSLTRDQPQHF; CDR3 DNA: TGTGCCAGCAGCTTAACTAGGGATCAGCCCCAGCATTTT
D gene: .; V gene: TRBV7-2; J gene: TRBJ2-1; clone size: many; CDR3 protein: CASSPGDNEQFF; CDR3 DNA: TGTGCCAGCAGCCCAGGGGACAATGAGCAGTTCTTC
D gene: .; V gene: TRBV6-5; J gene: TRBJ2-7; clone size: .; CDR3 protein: CASSPHGSEQYF; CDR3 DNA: TGTGCCAGCAGCCCCCACGGCTCCGAGCAGTACTTC
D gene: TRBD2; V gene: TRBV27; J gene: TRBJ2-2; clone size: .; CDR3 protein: CASSFYGLAGVEAGELFF; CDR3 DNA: TGTGCCAGCAGTTTCTACGGACTAGCGGGAGTAGAGGCCGGGGAGCTGTTTTTT
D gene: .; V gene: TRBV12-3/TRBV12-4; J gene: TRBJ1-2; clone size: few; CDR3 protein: CASSLGPLNYGYTF; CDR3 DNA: TGTGCCAGCAGTCTGGGCCCGCTTAACTATGGCTACACCTTC
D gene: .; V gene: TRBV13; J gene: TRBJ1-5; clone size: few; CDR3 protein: CASSQGTVDQPQHF; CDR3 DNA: TGTGCCAGCAGCCAAGGGACGGTCGATCAGCCCCAGCATTTT
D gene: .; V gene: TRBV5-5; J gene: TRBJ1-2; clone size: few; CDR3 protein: CASSSTRGYGYTF; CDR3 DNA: TGTGCCAGCAGTTCGACGAGAGGCTATGGCTACACCTTC
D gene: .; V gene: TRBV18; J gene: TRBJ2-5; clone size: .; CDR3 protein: CASSYEFTGRAGHQETQYF; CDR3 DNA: TGTGCCAGCTCATACGAATTTACAGGGCGGGCCGGCCACCAAGAGACCCAGTACTTC